Each of the 21 T cell receptor beta chains below was sequenced from the same sample in a study of graft-versus-host responses after intestinal transplantation. Sequencing was performed with immunoSEQ multiplex PCR; in TCRdb, only in-frame clones are kept and a portion is missing. Of tens of thousands of clones listed, roughly 95% are singletons. The specimen was PBMCs, collected more than 310 days after intestinal transplant. These receptors all stem from a human patient who received an intestinal transplant, so some T cells may come from the graft donor.

CDR3 protein: CASKQGLYNEQFF. CDR3 in DNA: TGTGCCAGTAAACAGGGGCTGTACAATGAGCAGTTCTTC. This chain connects TRBV19 to TRBJ2-1, with TRBD1 identical over 7 bases. This CDR3 is 13 amino acids long. Germline CDR1 and CDR2: LNHDA and SQIVND (reference sequence). Trimming at V came to 7 bases and at J to 4 bases, leaving 4 bases not matched to a gene.

The chain has TRBV5-1 and TRBJ2-2; D not resolved. V dropped 0 bases and J dropped 0 bases, with 9 bases sitting between them. The length of the CDR3 is 16 residues. Germline lookup yields CDR1 SGHRS and CDR2 YFSETQ. The DNA for the CDR3 is TGCGCCAGCAGCTTGGGACAATTCGCGAACACCGGGGAGCTGTTTTTT. This encodes CASSLGQFANTGELFF.

This clone has a single count. V usage is TRBV28 and J usage is TRBJ1-6; TRBD1 is a possible D gene (5 bases). Germline V lookup: CDR1 MDHEN, CDR2 SYDVKM. The CDR3 contains 18 residues. V dropped 2 bases and J dropped 12 bases, with 26 bases sitting between them. The DNA of the CDR3 is TGTGCCAGCAGTTTAGCGGGGGGAGGAGGAAGTCGGGGTTTACCCCTCCACTTT. Translating it yields CASSLAGGGGSRGLPLHF.

The V call is TRBV28, the J call TRBJ1-2, with 10 bases matching TRBD1. The germline CDR1 and CDR2 sequences are MDHEN and SYDVKM. CDR3 length equals 13 residues. V gave up 3 bases and J gave up 10 bases; unmatched junction bases: 5. The CDR3 DNA reads as TGTGCCAGCAGTTTCGGGACAGGGGCCCACTACACCTTC. The encoded protein is CASSFGTGAHYTF.

V usage is TRBV7-3 and J usage is TRBJ2-3; no clear D gene. CDR1 is SGHTA and CDR2 is FQGTGA in the germline V gene. Trimming took 0 bases from V and 1 from J, leaving 8 bases between them. The CDR3 contains 15 residues. Written as DNA, the CDR3 is TGTGCCAGCAGCTTAACGAGGTTGGGCACAGATACGCAGTATTTT. It codes for CASSLTRLGTDTQYF.

This sequence joins TRBV15 and TRBJ1-1; D ambiguous. Germline V gene sequence: CDR1 LNHNV, CDR2 YYDKDF (reference sequence). The CDR3 runs to 12 residues. Deletions cut 1 base from V and 3 bases from J, with 3 bases between. CDR3 nucleotides: TGTGCCACCAGCAGAGGTGACACTGAAGCTTTCTTT. Translating it yields CATSRGDTEAFF.

This sequence joins TRBV28 and TRBJ2-3, with 7 positions matching TRBD2. Germline CDR1 and CDR2: MDHEN and SYDVKM. CDR3 length equals 16 residues. Trimming removed 1 base from V and 2 bases from J; junction bases left unmatched: 6. This CDR3 reads CASSLFGTTHTDTQYF. The CDR3, as DNA: TGTGCCAGCAGTTTATTTGGGACTACTCACACAGATACGCAGTATTTT. The variable domain in full, completed from reference TRBV28 and TRBJ2-3, reads DVKVTQSSRYLVKRTGEKVFLECVQDMDHENMFWYRQDPGLGLRLIYFSYDVKMKEKGDIPEGYSVSREKKERFSLILESASTNQTSMYLCASSLFGTTHTDTQYFGPGTRLTVL.

V usage is TRBV5-1 and J usage is TRBJ1-1; D uncertain. The CDR3 contains 14 residues. CDR1 and CDR2 from the germline V gene are SGHRS and YFSETQ. Trimming pared 4 bases from V and 4 bases from J, leaving 14 bases between. The CDR3 nucleotides are TGCGCCAGCAGCCTTGGGGTGGATGTCACTGAAGCTTTCTTT. Translating it yields CASSLGVDVTEAFF.

This clone was detected only once. The genes are TRBV7-9 and TRBJ1-4, with 9 bases matching TRBD1. V lost 6 bases to trimming and J lost 5 bases; unmatched junction nucleotides: 7. This CDR3 contains 15 residues. The germline gives CDR1 SEHNR, CDR2 FQNEAQ (reference sequence). CDR3 loop: CASSFTGTGNEKLFF. In nucleotides, the CDR3 is TGTGCCAGCAGTTTCACGGGGACAGGGAATGAAAAACTGTTTTTT.

The chain couples TRBV5-4 to TRBJ2-7; 11 bases align to TRBD1. The CDR3 runs to 15 residues. Germline V gene lookup returns CDR1 SGHNT and CDR2 YYREEE (reference sequence). After removal of 4 bases from V and 3 bases from J, the junction contained 6 bases not matched to a gene. For the CDR3, the DNA is TGTGCCAGCAGCAGGCGGGACAGGGGGATCTACGAGCAGTACTTC. Protein sequence: CASSRRDRGIYEQYF.

The V gene is TRBV10-2, the J gene TRBJ1-5; the D gene is possibly TRBD1 (6 bases). The ends were cut back, 8 bases at V and 7 bases at J, with 15 bases in the middle. Germline values: CDR1 WSHSY, CDR2 SAAADI. The CDR3 loop spans 13 amino acids. In nucleotides, the CDR3 is TGCGCCAGCCGAGGGGGGGTTCAGCAGCCCCAGCATTTT. Translated, it gives CASRGGVQQPQHF.

V is TRBV30 and J is TRBJ2-7; the match to TRBD1 covers 7 bases. V was clipped by 2 bases and J by 3 bases; unmatched bases: 1. The CDR3 consists of 12 residues. CDR1 is GTSNPN, CDR2 SVGIG, per germline (reference sequence). This CDR3 is CAWSPGGYEQYF. CDR3 in DNA: TGTGCCTGGAGTCCAGGGGGCTACGAGCAGTACTTC.

This chain uses TRBV18 with TRBJ2-5; TRBD2 might be the D (6 bases). The CDR3 has 16 residues. V was shortened by 3 bases and J by 7 bases, with 21 bases between the two germline ends. Germline assignment: CDR1 KGHSH and CDR2 LQKENI. CDR3 region: CASSPRDPGEEGTQYF. The CDR3 region has the DNA TGTGCCAGCTCACCTAGGGACCCGGGAGAAGAGGGGACCCAGTACTTC. Complete variable domain (other parts from reference TRBV18 and TRBJ2-5): NAGVMQNPRHLVRRRGQEARLRCSPMKGHSHVYWYRQLPEEGLKFMVYLQKENIIDESGMPKERFSAEFPKEGPSILRIQQVVRGDSAAYFCASSPRDPGEEGTQYFGPGTRLLVL.

CDR3 amino acids: CASRSLLGGANVLTF. The CDR3 DNA follows: TGTGCCAGCAGAAGTTTGCTTGGTGGGGCCAACGTCCTGACTTTC. The rearrangement links TRBV2 to TRBJ2-6; no firm D call. This CDR3 has 15 residues. Germline V gene sequence: CDR1 SNHLY, CDR2 FYNNEI. V lost 6 bases to trimming and J lost 3 bases, with 12 bases between them.

This chain uses TRBV7-6 with TRBJ2-7; 8 bases match TRBD2. With 5 bases clipped from V and 4 bases from J, the junction kept 10 bases outside the gene matches. CDR3 length: 15 residues. Germline CDR1 is SGHVS and CDR2 is FNYEAQ. In nucleotides, the CDR3 is TGTGCCAGCAGCCCAGAGCCCGGGGGGGAATACGAGCAGTACTTC. This translates into CASSPEPGGEYEQYF.

The rearrangement links TRBV4-1 to TRBJ1-1; D remains ambiguous. Trimming shortened V by 0 bases and J by 0 bases, and 11 bases separated the two germline ends. This CDR3 is built from 16 residues. Germline V gives CDR1 MGHRA, CDR2 YSYEKL. DNA of the CDR3: TGCGCCAGCAGCCAAGATTTCGGCCAGCTGAACACTGAAGCTTTCTTT. Its protein is CASSQDFGQLNTEAFF.

Written as DNA, the CDR3 is TGTGCCAGCAGTGAAGGGCTGGGCATTCAGTACTTC. It yields the protein CASSEGLGIQYF. The chain couples TRBV6-1 to TRBJ2-4; no clear D gene. V gave up 1 base and J gave up 9 bases, with 7 bases separating them. The CDR3 is 12 amino acids. The germline V gene encodes CDR1 MNHNS and CDR2 SASEGT.

The gene calls are TRBV10-1 and TRBJ2-1, with 7 bases identical to TRBD2. The CDR3 has 21 residues. The V gene's germline CDR1 is WNHNN and CDR2 SYGVQD (reference sequence). V dropped 2 bases and J dropped 4; count of bases not matched to a gene: 23. CDR3 sequence (DNA): TGCGCCAGCAGTGAGACCCAAATAGGTGGGGTTGTCGGGGGGACTTACAATGAGCAGTTCTTC. It codes for CASSETQIGGVVGGTYNEQFF.

The V and J genes are TRBV5-4 and TRBJ2-2; 7 positions agree with TRBD1. Germline CDR1 SGHNT, CDR2 YYREEE (reference sequence). Trimming took 0 bases from V and 3 from J; bases not matched to a gene: 2. This CDR3 region has 15 residues. CDR3 coding DNA: TGTGCCAGCAGCTTGGGGACAGGATACACCGGGGAGCTGTTTTTT. It codes for CASSLGTGYTGELFF.

The chain links TRBV11-1 to TRBJ2-5; D is unresolved. This CDR3 comprises 11 residues. Germline loops: CDR1 SGHAT, CDR2 FQDESV (reference sequence). Trimming stripped 5 bases from V and 3 bases from J, with 4 bases between. CDR3 sequence reads: CASSGKETQYF. The CDR3 region has the DNA TGTGCCAGCAGCGGGAAAGAGACCCAGTACTTC.

This chain links TRBV6-6 with TRBJ1-1, with D tentatively TRBD1 (5 bases). Deletions cut 5 bases from V and 7 bases from J, with 8 bases between. CDR1 and CDR2 from the germline V gene are MNHNY and SVGAGI (reference sequence). This CDR3 region has 11 residues. The CDR3 here is CASSQQVEAFF. The CDR3 DNA sequence: TGTGCCAGCAGTCAACAGGTTGAAGCTTTCTTT.